This passage covers 29 T cell receptor beta chains from one sample sequenced in a study of T cells after yellow fever vaccination. TCRdb reprocessed the 5' RACE reads via MiXCR and lists one record per CDR3 protein. The sample includes under 600,000 distinct CDR3 sequences, about 14% seen only once; the top ten take about an eighth. The material sequenced was PBMCs, taken on the day of the yellow fever booster vaccination. These receptor sequences come from a man aged 25 to 40 who received the YFV17D yellow fever vaccine.

The chain recombines TRBV7-9 with TRBJ2-1, with 8 bases fitting TRBD2. This CDR3 region has 14 residues. V was pared by 2 bases and J by 9 bases, with 6 bases of the junction left unmatched. CDR1 and CDR2 (germline): SEHNR, FQNEAQ (reference sequence). The CDR3 region has the DNA TGTGCCAGCAGCTTAATCCCCACTAGCGGTGAGCAGTTCTTC. Translation: CASSLIPTSGEQFF. The variable domain in full, with the rest retrieved from reference TRBV7-9 and TRBJ2-1, is DTGVSQNPRHKITKRGQNVTFRCDPISEHNRLYWYRQTLGQGPEFLTYFQNEAQLEKSRLLSDRFSAERPKGSFSTLEIQRTEQGDSAMYLCASSLIPTSGEQFFGPGTRLTVL.

This clonotype came up a few times. The chain uses TRBV20-1 and TRBJ1-1; 7 nucleotides align to TRBD1. The CDR3 runs to 13 residues. Germline V gives CDR1 DFQATT, CDR2 SNEGSKA (reference sequence). The junction had 9 bases not matched to a gene; V was cut back by 5 bases and J by 6 bases. The CDR3 loop is CSAWQGEWAEAFF. The CDR3, as DNA: TGCAGTGCTTGGCAGGGGGAATGGGCTGAAGCTTTCTTT.

V gene TRBV30 combines with J gene TRBJ2-5; D is ambiguous. Trimming stripped 2 bases from V and 0 bases from J, with 4 bases between. The CDR3 runs to 12 residues. In germline, CDR1 is GTSNPN, CDR2 SVGIG (reference sequence). CDR3 loop: CAWSWDQETQYF. CDR3 bases: TGTGCCTGGAGTTGGGACCAAGAGACCCAGTACTTC.

This clonotype was observed a few times. The chain joins TRBV29-1 to TRBJ2-3; perhaps TRBD2 as D (7 bases). V shed 5 bases and J shed 3 bases, with 18 bases lying between them. Germline V gives CDR1 SQVTM, CDR2 ANQGSEA. This CDR3 spans 15 amino acids. DNA of the CDR3: TGCAGCGTTCCCCGAGGAGCGGGACAAACAGATACGCAGTATTTT. It yields the protein CSVPRGAGQTDTQYF.

This chain connects TRBV21-1 to TRBJ1-5. TRBV21-1 is assigned pseudogene status. The CDR3 consists of 11 residues. CDR3: CASSIFTAQHF. The CDR3 DNA reads TGTGCCAGCAGCATTTTTACCGCCCAGCATTTT.

This clonotype showed up just a few times. The CDR3 sequence is CASSTRSGTDYGYTF. The CDR3, as DNA: TGTGCCAGCAGCACCAGGTCCGGGACAGACTATGGCTACACCTTC. The J gene is TRBJ1-2, the V gene TRBV7-9; TRBD1 matches 7 bases. Germline loops: CDR1 SEHNR, CDR2 FQNEAQ (reference sequence). V dropped 5 bases and J dropped 3; count of bases not matched to a gene: 9. This CDR3 spans 15 amino acids.

This clonotype was counted a few times. CDR3 loop: CSAGTGGLETQYF. CDR3 bases: TGCAGCGCTGGCACAGGGGGGTTAGAGACCCAGTACTTC. The chain has TRBV29-1 and TRBJ2-5; 8 bases are a match to TRBD1. Germline values: CDR1 SQVTM, CDR2 ANQGSEA. After removal of 7 bases from V and 4 bases from J, the junction contained 8 bases not matched to a gene. The CDR3 extends over 13 amino acids. Based on the CDR3 plus reference TRBV29-1 and TRBJ2-5, the full variable domain is SAVISQKPSRDICQRGTSLTIQCQVDSQVTMMFWYRQQPGQSLTLIATANQGSEATYESGFVIDKFPISRPNLTFSTLTVSNMSPEDSSIYLCSAGTGGLETQYFGPGTRLLVL.

The chain is built from TRBV30 and TRBJ1-1; tentative D call: TRBD1 (5 bases). V gave up 0 bases and J gave up 3 bases, with 8 bases separating them. This CDR3 has 13 residues. CDR1 GTSNPN and CDR2 SVGIG come from the germline V gene (reference sequence). CDR3 sequence reads: CAWSVQVYTEAFF. DNA of the CDR3: TGTGCCTGGAGTGTACAGGTTTACACTGAAGCTTTCTTT.

This clonotype turned up a few times. The genes are TRBV7-9 and TRBJ2-7, with a weak D call TRBD2 (5 bases). The length of the CDR3 is 12 residues. V gave up 6 bases and J gave up 4 bases, with 10 bases separating them. The V gene's germline CDR1 is SEHNR and CDR2 FQNEAQ (reference sequence). CDR3 bases: TGTGCCAGCAGAATCGCGGGTTACGAGCAGTACTTC. This codes for CASRIAGYEQYF.

This clonotype was counted a few times. The chain has TRBV11-1 and TRBJ2-7; D ambiguous. Germline loops: CDR1 SGHAT, CDR2 FQDESV (reference sequence). This CDR3 has 14 residues. The V end was cut by 1 base, the J end by 2 bases, with 9 bases between. The CDR3 sequence is CASSLGYSTYEQYF. CDR3 in DNA: TGTGCCAGCAGCTTAGGTTACTCAACCTACGAGCAGTACTTC.

The chain links TRBV10-3 to TRBJ1-1; 7 bases line up with TRBD1. CDR1 is ENHRY, CDR2 SYGVKD, per germline. J was trimmed by 2 bases and V by 6 bases; bases with no gene match: 9. CDR3 length equals 15 residues. The CDR3 here is CAIRKAGTENTEAFF. The CDR3 coding sequence is TGTGCCATCAGGAAGGCCGGGACAGAAAACACTGAAGCTTTCTTT.

The chain couples TRBV6-5 to TRBJ1-1, with 10 bases fitting TRBD1. Trimming at V came to 2 bases and at J to 3 bases, leaving 0 bases not matched to a gene. Looked up from germline, CDR1 is MNHEY and CDR2 is SVGAGI. The CDR3 extends over 14 amino acids. This chain's CDR3 is CASSYGTGDTEAFF. The CDR3 DNA sequence: TGTGCCAGCAGTTACGGGACAGGGGACACTGAAGCTTTCTTT.

A single count supports this clonotype. The chain employs TRBV10-3 and TRBJ2-7; 10 bases are shared with TRBD2. Germline assignment: CDR1 ENHRY and CDR2 SYGVKD. The V gene end was trimmed by 2 bases and the J gene end by 6 bases; junction bases not matched to a gene: 7. The CDR3 extends over 15 amino acids. The CDR3: CAISEVSAGGSEQYF. DNA of the CDR3: TGTGCCATCAGTGAGGTGTCAGCGGGAGGGAGCGAGCAGTACTTC.

The J gene is TRBJ2-7, the V gene TRBV19; no clear D gene. Germline values: CDR1 LNHDA, CDR2 SQIVND (reference sequence). The CDR3 spans 12 residues. Trimming took off 5 bases at V and 4 bases at J, with 9 bases between the two ends. In nucleotides, the CDR3 is TGTGCCAGTAGTGTAACAGCATACGAGCAGTACTTC. It encodes CASSVTAYEQYF. The entire variable domain, with the rest obtained from reference TRBV19 and TRBJ2-7, is as follows: DGGITQSPKYLFRKEGQNVTLSCEQNLNHDAMYWYRQDPGQGLRLIYYSQIVNDFQKGDIAEGYSVSREKKESFPLTVTSAQKNPTAFYLCASSVTAYEQYFGPGTRLTVT.

The rearrangement uses TRBV10-3 and TRBJ1-1; unclear D gene. V lost 8 bases to trimming and J lost 1 base, with 11 bases between them. The CDR3 has 13 amino acids. The germline V gene encodes CDR1 ENHRY and CDR2 SYGVKD. The CDR3 region is CAIWGEGNTEAFF. For the CDR3, the DNA is TGTGCCATCTGGGGTGAGGGGAACACTGAAGCTTTCTTT.

This clonotype turned up a few times. The chain recombines TRBV30 with TRBJ2-4; unclear D gene. V shed 2 bases and J shed 9 bases, with 11 bases lying between them. This CDR3 is 12 amino acids long. Germline V gene sequence: CDR1 GTSNPN, CDR2 SVGIG (reference sequence). The CDR3 is CAWSPTTPIQYF. The CDR3 coding sequence is TGTGCCTGGAGTCCCACTACCCCCATTCAGTACTTC.

The chain carries TRBV9 and TRBJ2-2, with D unclear. This CDR3 region has 14 residues. Germline V CDR1 and CDR2: SGDLS, YYNGEE. Trimming took off 6 bases at V and 0 bases at J, with 9 bases between the two ends. CDR3 region: CASMKDPNTGELFF. CDR3 sequence (DNA): TGTGCCAGCATGAAGGATCCGAACACCGGGGAGCTGTTTTTT.

The V and J genes are TRBV10-2 and TRBJ2-2; D remains unclear. This CDR3 has 14 amino acids. Germline lookup yields CDR1 WSHSY and CDR2 SAAADI. V lost 3 bases and J 3 bases, leaving 8 bases between the germline ends. The CDR3: CASSDGPDTGELFF. The CDR3 DNA is TGCGCCAGCAGTGATGGGCCAGACACCGGGGAGCTGTTTTTT.

This clonotype occurred a few times. The chain joins TRBV5-1 to TRBJ1-2; no reliable D call. The CDR3 runs to 16 residues. V was shortened by 4 bases and J by 1 base, with 17 bases between the two germline ends. Germline CDR1 reads SGHRS; CDR2 reads YFSETQ. CDR3 region: CASSLHARLLNYGYTF. The CDR3 nucleotides are TGCGCCAGCAGCCTACACGCGCGACTCCTTAACTATGGCTACACCTTC.

This sequence joins TRBV15 and TRBJ2-2; D is perhaps TRBD1 or TRBD2 (6 bases each). Germline CDR1 LNHNV, CDR2 YYDKDF (reference sequence). The CDR3 covers 15 residues. Trimming shortened V by 0 bases and J by 3 bases, and 8 bases separated the two germline ends. This chain's CDR3 is CATSRDRGHTGELFF. CDR3 DNA sequence: TGTGCCACCAGCAGAGACCGGGGGCACACCGGGGAGCTGTTTTTT.

This clonotype came up a few times. The gene calls are TRBV5-5 and TRBJ2-3, with 11 bases aligning to TRBD2. The CDR3 loop spans 15 amino acids. CDR1 is SGHKS, CDR2 YYEKEE, per germline (reference sequence). Trimming removed 9 bases from V and 4 bases from J; junction bases left unmatched: 10. The CDR3 loop is CATETSGIGADTQYF. CDR3 nucleotides: TGTGCCACCGAGACTAGCGGGATAGGTGCAGATACGCAGTATTTT.

This clonotype was recorded at least ten times. V usage is TRBV29-1 and J usage is TRBJ1-2; D not certain. The germline V gene encodes CDR1 SQVTM and CDR2 ANQGSEA. Trimming stripped 3 bases from V and 0 bases from J, with 2 bases between. This CDR3 region has 11 residues. CDR3 sequence: CSVEANYGYTF. As DNA, the CDR3 is TGCAGCGTTGAGGCTAACTATGGCTACACCTTC. The full variable domain, rest sourced from reference TRBV29-1 and TRBJ1-2, is SAVISQKPSRDICQRGTSLTIQCQVDSQVTMMFWYRQQPGQSLTLIATANQGSEATYESGFVIDKFPISRPNLTFSTLTVSNMSPEDSSIYLCSVEANYGYTFGSGTRLTVV.

The chain has TRBV30 and TRBJ2-3; perhaps TRBD2 as D (6 bases). Trimming removed 5 bases at V and 0 bases at J, with 15 bases between. Per germline, CDR1 GTSNPN and CDR2 SVGIG (reference sequence). This CDR3 comprises 15 residues. The CDR3: CAWGNRGTSTDTQYF. In DNA, the CDR3 is TGTGCCTGGGGAAATCGGGGGACTAGCACAGATACGCAGTATTTT.

The chain combines TRBV12-3 or TRBV12-4 with TRBJ2-7; TRBD2 might be the D (6 bases). Between the trimmed V and J ends, which lost 4 bases and 5 bases, there was a span of 18 bases. CDR3 length: 15 residues. CDR3: CASSSSGLLRDEQYF. Written as DNA, the CDR3 is TGTGCCAGCAGTTCCTCGGGACTCCTTCGGGACGAGCAGTACTTC.

The chain employs TRBV6-1 and TRBJ2-5, with a weak D call TRBD1 (6 bases). Germline values: CDR1 MNHNS, CDR2 SASEGT. V was pared by 5 bases and J by 2 bases, with 12 bases between. The CDR3 sequence is 14 residues long. CDR3 DNA: TGTGCCAGCAGTCCGGGACACCAACAAGAGACCCAGTACTTC. Translating gives CASSPGHQQETQYF.

As to this clonotype: A read error may produce the germline difference seen at one junction end. The chain uses TRBV7-8 and TRBJ2-1; unclear D gene. Germline V CDR1 and CDR2: SGHVS, FQNEAQ. The length of the CDR3 is 16 residues. CDR3 sequence: CACSLEASGSYNEQFF. The CDR3 DNA reads TGTGCCTGCAGCTTAGAGGCCAGTGGCTCCTACAATGAGCAGTTCTTC.

This clonotype appeared a few times. The chain combines TRBV7-8 with TRBJ2-7; D remains ambiguous. This CDR3 has 12 residues. Germline loops: CDR1 SGHVS, CDR2 FQNEAQ. The ends were cut back, 5 bases at V and 2 bases at J, with 7 bases in the middle. As DNA, the CDR3 is TGTGCCAGCAGCCGCTATACCTACGAGCAGTACTTC. Protein sequence: CASSRYTYEQYF.

This clonotype was seen only once. This rearrangement joins TRBV20-1 to TRBJ2-1, with D perhaps TRBD2 (7 bases). V lost 6 bases and J lost 7, with 19 bases in between. This CDR3 has 14 residues. Germline CDR1 is DFQATT and CDR2 is SNEGSKA (reference sequence). The CDR3 region has the DNA TGCAGTGCCCCGGGGGGCTTTGGGGCGAATGAGCAGTTCTTC. It encodes CSAPGGFGANEQFF.

This chain connects TRBV20-1 to TRBJ1-3; D is unresolved. Germline loops: CDR1 DFQATT, CDR2 SNEGSKA (reference sequence). The CDR3 totals 13 residues. V dropped 8 bases and J dropped 6 bases, with 17 bases sitting between them. The CDR3 region is CSPKTLQENTIYF. The CDR3 DNA follows: TGCAGTCCAAAGACACTGCAAGAAAACACCATATATTTT.